This passage covers 4 T cell receptor beta chains from one sample sequenced in a study of blood T cell repertoires in COVID-19. The data were produced by immunoSEQ multiplex PCR, yet TCRdb's version contains in-frame clones alone and is incomplete. The profile covers about 260,000 clones, with around 90% appearing a single time and roughly 2.4% taken by the ten largest. Sequenced sample: peripheral blood. The receptors stem from a woman aged 50 to 60 who had recovered from COVID-19.

The rearrangement joins TRBV7-6 to TRBJ2-3; 9 positions match TRBD2. The CDR3 loop spans 15 amino acids. V gave up 4 bases and J gave up 0 bases; unmatched junction bases: 2. The germline CDR1 and CDR2 sequences are SGHVS and FNYEAQ. This CDR3 reads CASSSSGVSTDTQYF. As DNA, the CDR3 is TGTGCCAGCAGCTCTAGCGGGGTCAGCACAGATACGCAGTATTTT.

The chain carries TRBV5-1 and TRBJ1-6, with D possibly matching TRBD1 (5 bases). V was cut by 5 bases and J by 0 bases, with 9 bases left in between. The CDR3 totals 15 residues. Per germline, CDR1 SGHRS and CDR2 YFSETQ. The CDR3: CASRPTGSYNSPLHF. The DNA for the CDR3 is TGCGCCAGCAGGCCCACAGGCTCCTATAATTCACCCCTCCACTTT. Drawing the rest from reference TRBV5-1 and TRBJ1-6, the complete variable domain is KAGVTQTPRYLIKTRGQQVTLSCSPISGHRSVSWYQQTPGQGLQFLFEYFSETQRNKGNFPGRFSGRQFSNSRSEMNVSTLELGDSALYLCASRPTGSYNSPLHFGNGTRLTVT.

The chain recombines TRBV28 with TRBJ2-7; TRBD1 matches 7 bases. The CDR3 contains 12 residues. J gave up 6 bases and V 6 bases, and 5 bases lay outside the gene matches. The germline CDR1 and CDR2 sequences are MDHEN and SYDVKM. As DNA, the CDR3 is TGTGCCAGCAGATCCACAGGGGTCGAGCAGTACTTC. Translating gives CASRSTGVEQYF.

The V call is TRBV5-6, the J call TRBJ1-6; D ambiguous. This CDR3 contains 15 residues. Germline V gene sequence: CDR1 SGHDT, CDR2 YYEEEE. V lost 4 bases, J lost 8 bases, and 16 bases lay in between. This CDR3 is CASSGDPGWDSPLHF. In DNA, the CDR3 is TGTGCCAGCAGCGGCGACCCAGGATGGGATTCACCCCTCCACTTT.